Presented here are 26 T cell receptor beta chains from one specimen sequenced in a study of T and B cells in COVID-19 patients. BIOMED2 TRB-A/B primer pools were used in multiplex TRB PCR. Each CDR3 protein is one row after TCRdb ran MiXCR on the multiplex PCR reads. The data show about 23,000 distinct CDR3 sequences, over 25% seen once. Each TRB amplification used about 250-550 ng of genomic DNA from blood. The sequenced sample consisted of blood. All receptors derive from a human donor who had recovered from COVID-19.

This clonotype was counted once. Relative to the germline gene, one junction end is altered; a read error may explain this. The J gene is TRBJ2-4, the V gene TRBV27; D is ambiguous. Germline values: CDR1 MNHEY, CDR2 SMNVEV (reference sequence). CDR3 length: 14 residues. The CDR3 is CATSVCLAKNIQYF. The DNA for the CDR3 is TGTGCCACCAGTGTCTGTTTAGCCAAAAACATTCAGTACTTC.

The genes are TRBV6-1 and TRBJ1-5; D is unclear. This CDR3 region has 13 residues. Germline-derived CDR1 and CDR2 are MNHNS and SASEGT. V lost 11 bases to trimming and J lost 0 bases, with 11 bases between them. This chain's CDR3 is CAARPNSNQPQHF. The DNA for the CDR3 is TGTGCCGCGCGCCCCAATAGCAATCAGCCCCAGCATTTT.

This clonotype occurred a few times. The chain recombines TRBV5-4 with TRBJ2-1; TRBD2 is a possible D gene (5 bases). Germline V CDR1 and CDR2: SGHNT, YYREEE (reference sequence). This CDR3 has 16 amino acids. Trimming removed 1 base at V and 1 base at J, with 12 bases between. CDR3 residues: CASSLSSGPSYNEQFF. CDR3 bases: TGTGCCAGCAGCTTGTCCAGCGGTCCATCCTACAATGAGCAGTTCTTC. Together with reference TRBV5-4 and TRBJ2-1, the CDR3 gives the full variable domain: ETGVTQSPTHLIKTRGQQVTLRCSSQSGHNTVSWYQQALGQGPQFIFQYYREEENGRGNFPPRFSGLQFPNYSSELNVNALELDDSALYLCASSLSSGPSYNEQFFGPGTRLTVL.

As concerns this clonotype: The germline gene is not matched at one end of the junction; a read error may be the cause. The chain uses TRBV29-1 and TRBJ1-1, with 8 bases identical to TRBD1. Germline V CDR1 and CDR2: SQVTM, ANQGSEA. This CDR3 has 13 residues. DNA for the CDR3: TGCAGCGTTGTCAGGGGGCAAAACACTAAAGCTTTCTTT. Its translation is CSVVRGQNTKAFF.

The sample holds many counts of this clonotype. The V and J genes are TRBV27 and TRBJ1-2; D ambiguous. V was shortened by 7 bases and J by 4 bases, with 7 bases between the two germline ends. The V gene's germline CDR1 is MNHEY and CDR2 SMNVEV (reference sequence). The CDR3 extends over 11 amino acids. CDR3 DNA sequence: TGTGCCAGCAAGACAATCTATGGCTACACCTTC. Protein sequence: CASKTIYGYTF.

This clonotype was seen ten or more times. This chain joins TRBV6-5 and TRBJ1-2; maybe TRBD1 (6 bases). V gave up 8 bases and J gave up 3 bases, with 13 bases separating them. CDR3 length: 13 amino acids. Germline values: CDR1 MNHEY, CDR2 SVGAGI. The CDR3 DNA follows: TGTGCCAGCCGAGAACAGGGATACTATGGCTACACCTTC. As protein: CASREQGYYGYTF.

The chain combines TRBV19 with TRBJ2-3, with 15 bases lining up with TRBD2. Per the germline V gene, CDR1 is LNHDA and CDR2 is SQIVND (reference sequence). V gave up 10 bases and J gave up 4 bases; unmatched junction bases: 6. The CDR3 is 15 residues long. The CDR3 coding sequence is TGTGCCACCCGCCGGACTAGCGGGAGGGCAGATACGCAGTATTTT. Protein: CATRRTSGRADTQYF.

CDR3 coding DNA: TGTGCCAGCAGTGAATGGACTAGCGGTAGCACAGATACGCAGTATTTT. As protein: CASSEWTSGSTDTQYF. The genes are TRBV6-5 and TRBJ2-3, with 10 nucleotides matching TRBD2. This CDR3 has 16 amino acids. V gave up 5 bases and J gave up 0 bases; unmatched junction bases: 5. CDR1 and CDR2 from the germline V gene are MNHEY and SVGAGI.

The J gene is TRBJ1-3, the V gene TRBV18; no definite D call. The V end was cut by 1 base, the J end by 4 bases, with 14 bases between. The CDR3 is made up of 16 amino acids. Germline V CDR1 and CDR2: KGHSH, LQKENI. The CDR3: CASSPLHGENGNTIYF. Written as DNA, the CDR3 is TGTGCCAGCTCACCACTACATGGGGAGAACGGAAACACCATATATTTT. Looking up the rest from reference TRBV18 and TRBJ1-3 gives the full variable domain: NAGVMQNPRHLVRRRGQEARLRCSPMKGHSHVYWYRQLPEEGLKFMVYLQKENIIDESGMPKERFSAEFPKEGPSILRIQQVVRGDSAAYFCASSPLHGENGNTIYFGEGSWLTVV.

This clonotype is medium-sized within its sample. The chain recombines TRBV29-1 with TRBJ2-5; maybe TRBD1 (6 bases). The CDR3 has 12 amino acids. V shed 4 bases and J shed 1 base, with 7 bases lying between them. Germline V lookup: CDR1 SQVTM, CDR2 ANQGSEA. The CDR3 coding sequence is TGCAGCGTTGGGGACACCCAAGAGACCCAGTACTTC. Translated, it gives CSVGDTQETQYF.

This clonotype has just a few counts. The genes are TRBV6-5 and TRBJ1-1; D call uncertain. Germline CDR1 MNHEY, CDR2 SVGAGI. V lost 2 bases and J 0 bases, leaving 13 bases between the germline ends. The CDR3 spans 16 residues. This CDR3 reads CASSYPLTSMNTEAFF. Written as DNA, the CDR3 is TGTGCCAGCAGTTACCCGCTGACAAGCATGAACACTGAAGCTTTCTTT.

By share, this clonotype ranks as medium-sized (0.01 to 0.1%). The V call is TRBV19, the J call TRBJ2-3; D is possibly TRBD2 (5 bases). The ends were cut back, 5 bases at V and 5 bases at J, with 11 bases in the middle. The CDR3 length is 13 residues. Per the germline V gene, CDR1 is LNHDA and CDR2 is SQIVND (reference sequence). As DNA, the CDR3 is TGTGCCAGTAGTCCGATCGCGGGAGATACGCAGTATTTT. As protein: CASSPIAGDTQYF.

Judged by abundance, this clonotype is medium-sized. The V call is TRBV6-6, the J call TRBJ2-3; tentative D call: TRBD2 (6 bases). V lost 2 bases, J lost 1 base, and 13 bases lay in between. Germline V CDR1 and CDR2: MNHNY, SVGAGI (reference sequence). The CDR3 covers 16 residues. DNA of the CDR3: TGTGCCAGCAGTTACAGGGAGAGGGAGGGCACAGATACGCAGTATTTT. Its protein is CASSYREREGTDTQYF.

This clonotype was found many times. This chain links TRBV19 with TRBJ1-5; D remains unclear. This CDR3 has 16 amino acids. Looked up from germline, CDR1 is LNHDA and CDR2 is SQIVND (reference sequence). Deletions cut 6 bases from V and 7 bases from J, with 22 bases between. The DNA for the CDR3 is TGTGCCAGTAGAAACTCGGATGGGCTGCCCCCCCAGCCCCAGCATTTT. This codes for CASRNSDGLPPQPQHF.

The chain is built from TRBV30 and TRBJ2-5; 13 bases are a match to TRBD2. With 0 bases clipped from V and 2 bases from J, the junction kept 3 bases outside the gene matches. Germline lookup yields CDR1 GTSNPN and CDR2 SVGIG (reference sequence). The CDR3 is 16 amino acids. The CDR3 nucleotides read TGTGCCTGGAGTGTACTGACTAGCGGGAGGCAAGAGACCCAGTACTTC. It encodes CAWSVLTSGRQETQYF.

There are a few counts of this clonotype. V gene TRBV30 combines with J gene TRBJ2-3, with unresolved D. CDR3 length: 11 residues. Germline V gene sequence: CDR1 GTSNPN, CDR2 SVGIG (reference sequence). Trimming took off 0 bases at V and 6 bases at J, with 4 bases between the two ends. CDR3 residues: CAWSVSDTQYF. The CDR3, as DNA: TGTGCCTGGAGTGTATCGGATACGCAGTATTTT.

The chain links TRBV5-4 to TRBJ2-5; tentatively, D is TRBD2 (5 bases). The ends were cut back, 0 bases at V and 6 bases at J, with 12 bases in the middle. The CDR3 is 14 amino acids. The germline CDR1 and CDR2 sequences are SGHNT and YYREEE (reference sequence). The CDR3 protein is CASSLGTWLQTQYF. The CDR3 region has the DNA TGTGCCAGCAGCTTGGGGACTTGGCTACAGACCCAGTACTTC.

The chain employs TRBV5-4 and TRBJ2-4, with D perhaps TRBD2 (5 bases). CDR3 length equals 14 residues. V lost 0 bases and J 7 bases, leaving 11 bases between the germline ends. CDR1 and CDR2 from the germline V gene are SGHNT and YYREEE (reference sequence). CDR3 region: CASSLDPPGNIQYF. The DNA for the CDR3 is TGTGCCAGCAGCTTGGACCCCCCGGGGAACATTCAGTACTTC.

In this sample, this clonotype turned up a few times. V is TRBV10-1 and J is TRBJ2-3; TRBD2 aligns across 9 bases. After removal of 8 bases from V and 4 bases from J, the junction contained 10 bases not matched to a gene. This CDR3 comprises 15 residues. Germline CDR1 and CDR2: WNHNN and SYGVQD (reference sequence). The DNA for the CDR3 is TGCGCCAGCCTGATTAGCGGGAGCCGGGCAGATACGCAGTATTTT. Residues: CASLISGSRADTQYF.

The chain is built from TRBV20-1 and TRBJ2-7; D might be TRBD1 or TRBD2, each matching 5 bases. The CDR3 has 11 amino acids. Germline V gene data show CDR1 as DFQATT and CDR2 as SNEGSKA (reference sequence). The DNA for the CDR3 is TGCAGCGCCTCAGGGAGCGACGAGCAGTACTTC. Translated, it gives CSASGSDEQYF.

This clonotype was counted many times. This rearrangement joins TRBV27 to TRBJ2-7, with 8 positions matching TRBD1. J lost 4 bases, V lost 5 bases, and 7 bases had no gene match. The CDR3 has 14 amino acids. CDR1 is MNHEY, CDR2 SMNVEV, per germline (reference sequence). The CDR3 DNA reads TGTGCCAGCAGTCTCCAGGGGGCTAGGTACGAGCAGTACTTC. It encodes CASSLQGARYEQYF.

This chain's CDR3 is CASSWSTQRGTQYF. Here the CDR3 DNA reads TGTGCCAGCAGCTGGTCGACCCAGAGGGGGACCCAGTACTTC. The rearrangement links TRBV7-2 to TRBJ2-5; D might be TRBD1 or TRBD2, each matching 5 bases. This CDR3 has 14 amino acids. Germline V CDR1 and CDR2: SGHTA, FQGNSA. The V gene lost 4 bases and the J gene lost 7 bases, with 16 bases spanning the gap.

The rearrangement links TRBV18 to TRBJ2-1, with 8 bases aligning to TRBD1. The germline gives CDR1 KGHSH, CDR2 LQKENI. This CDR3 region has 15 residues. Germline trimming cut 1 base from V and 6 bases from J; bases unmatched to any gene: 5. Here the CDR3 reads CASSPRQGLSNEQFF. DNA for the CDR3: TGTGCCAGCTCACCACGACAGGGGCTAAGCAATGAGCAGTTCTTC.

The V call is TRBV30, the J call TRBJ1-3; D is ambiguous. The CDR3 is 14 residues long. Germline V gene sequence: CDR1 GTSNPN, CDR2 SVGIG (reference sequence). Deletions cut 2 bases from V and 3 bases from J, with 11 bases between. CDR3 amino acids: CAWSTGKSGNTIYF. The CDR3 DNA sequence: TGTGCCTGGAGTACCGGAAAGAGTGGAAACACCATATATTTT.

By frequency in the sample, this clonotype is medium-sized (0.01 to 0.1%). The gene calls are TRBV19 and TRBJ2-1; TRBD2 matches at 8 bases. The CDR3 is made up of 14 amino acids. CDR1 and CDR2 (germline): LNHDA, SQIVND (reference sequence). V shed 3 bases, J shed 8 bases, and the junction held 6 bases outside the gene matches. The CDR3 region has the DNA TGTGCCAGTAGTATTTTGGCGGGGGGCGATGAGCAGTTCTTC. Amino acid sequence: CASSILAGGDEQFF.

This clonotype has only a few counts. The chain links TRBV6-5 to TRBJ1-1; D gene uncertain. The V end lost 2 bases, the J end lost 0 bases, and 10 bases lay between the germline ends. The germline CDR1 and CDR2 sequences are MNHEY and SVGAGI. The CDR3 totals 15 residues. The CDR3 sequence: CASSYGAPVNTEAFF. The CDR3 nucleotides read TGTGCCAGCAGTTACGGAGCCCCAGTGAACACTGAAGCTTTCTTT.